Listed here are 11 T cell receptor beta chains from one sample, sequenced in a study of cytomegalovirus exposure and HLA in healthy donors. This PCR relied on a set of 60 Vbeta primers and 13 Jbeta primers. Clones were sequenced by immunoSEQ multiplex PCR, and TCRdb holds only the in-frame ones, with some missing. The table shows 120,000 or so clones, with 70% to 85% occurring only once. The sample taken for sequencing was PBMCs. These TCRs come from a woman between 45 and 65 years old in good health and CMV-seronegative.

This clone showed up just a few times. The chain links TRBV30 to TRBJ1-5; D not certain. The CDR3 totals 13 residues. Germline V gives CDR1 GTSNPN, CDR2 SVGIG (reference sequence). Trimming pared 0 bases from V and 2 bases from J, leaving 5 bases between. The CDR3 reads CAWSVIGNQPQHF. DNA for the CDR3: TGTGCCTGGAGTGTAATCGGCAATCAGCCCCAGCATTTT.

This chain joins TRBV6-1 and TRBJ2-6, with D unresolved. The CDR3 is made up of 16 amino acids. Trimming pared 3 bases from V and 2 bases from J, leaving 11 bases between. Germline CDR1 reads MNHNS; CDR2 reads SASEGT. CDR3 sequence reads: CASSEYVGPGANVLTF. CDR3 bases: TGTGCCAGCAGTGAGTACGTGGGCCCTGGGGCCAACGTCCTGACTTTC.

The V gene is TRBV7-9, the J gene TRBJ2-7; 8 positions match TRBD2. The CDR3 contains 14 residues. With 5 bases clipped from V and 6 bases from J, the junction kept 9 bases outside the gene matches. From germline, CDR1 is SEHNR and CDR2 FQNEAQ (reference sequence). The CDR3 reads CASSPGTRGGEQYF. CDR3 nucleotides: TGTGCCAGCAGCCCAGGGACTAGAGGAGGCGAGCAGTACTTC.

This chain uses TRBV27 with TRBJ2-3, with 10 nucleotides matching TRBD2. The CDR3 consists of 16 residues. The germline V gene encodes CDR1 MNHEY and CDR2 SMNVEV (reference sequence). Trimming took 5 bases from V and 2 from J; bases not matched to a gene: 7. Here the CDR3 DNA reads TGTGCCAGCAGTCCCAGGACTAGCGGACTCACAGATACGCAGTATTTT. Amino acids: CASSPRTSGLTDTQYF.

CDR3 bases: TGTGCCAGCAGCCCCGGGACAGGCCTCCATAGCAATCAGCCCCAGCATTTT. Translating it yields CASSPGTGLHSNQPQHF. The J gene is TRBJ1-5, the V gene TRBV5-8; 8 bases align to TRBD1. The CDR3 consists of 17 residues. With V trimmed by 4 bases and J by 0 bases, 9 bases remained unmatched. Germline V CDR1 and CDR2: SGHTS, YDEGEE.

The chain carries TRBV5-6 and TRBJ2-7; D not resolved. The V end lost 3 bases, the J end lost 3 bases, and 7 bases lay between the germline ends. Per the germline V gene, CDR1 is SGHDT and CDR2 is YYEEEE. CDR3 size: 12 residues. The CDR3 spells CASSSLSYEQYF. CDR3 nucleotides: TGTGCCAGCAGCTCCCTGAGCTACGAGCAGTACTTC.

V is TRBV11-3 and J is TRBJ2-1; TRBD2 matches at 9 bases. This CDR3 has 15 amino acids. V lost 5 bases, J lost 4 bases, and 6 bases stayed unmatched. CDR1 and CDR2 from the germline V gene are SGHNT and YENEEA. CDR3 residues: CASSVLAGDYNEQFF. The DNA for the CDR3 is TGTGCCAGCAGCGTTTTAGCGGGGGATTACAATGAGCAGTTCTTC.

The chain couples TRBV30 to TRBJ1-2; 9 bases align to TRBD1. Germline V gives CDR1 GTSNPN, CDR2 SVGIG (reference sequence). The CDR3 runs to 14 residues. Trimming cost V 3 bases and J 2 bases; bases outside gene matches: 4. As DNA, the CDR3 is TGTGCCTGGAGGGACAGGGGCGGGAACTATGGCTACACCTTC. Protein product: CAWRDRGGNYGYTF.

The gene calls are TRBV5-4 and TRBJ2-6; perhaps TRBD2 as D (5 bases). V was trimmed by 0 bases and J by 4 bases, leaving 11 bases between them. CDR3 length: 16 residues. Germline V gene lookup returns CDR1 SGHNT and CDR2 YYREEE (reference sequence). CDR3 sequence reads: CASSLATVAGANVLTF. The CDR3 nucleotides read TGTGCCAGCAGCTTGGCCACCGTAGCGGGGGCCAACGTCCTGACTTTC.

This chain connects TRBV10-3 to TRBJ1-4, with D possibly matching TRBD1 (5 bases). This CDR3 has 14 amino acids. The ends were cut back, 6 bases at V and 5 bases at J, with 13 bases in the middle. Germline V lookup: CDR1 ENHRY, CDR2 SYGVKD. Here the CDR3 DNA reads TGTGCCATCAGCGGCGGGACGTCGAATGAAAAACTGTTTTTT. Protein: CAISGGTSNEKLFF.

The genes are TRBV6-5 and TRBJ1-5; unclear D gene. CDR3 length: 13 amino acids. V lost 5 bases to trimming and J lost 3 bases, with 8 bases between them. Per the germline V gene, CDR1 is MNHEY and CDR2 is SVGAGI. CDR3 DNA sequence: TGTGCCAGCAGTCTCACAGACAATCAGCCCCAGCATTTT. It encodes CASSLTDNQPQHF.